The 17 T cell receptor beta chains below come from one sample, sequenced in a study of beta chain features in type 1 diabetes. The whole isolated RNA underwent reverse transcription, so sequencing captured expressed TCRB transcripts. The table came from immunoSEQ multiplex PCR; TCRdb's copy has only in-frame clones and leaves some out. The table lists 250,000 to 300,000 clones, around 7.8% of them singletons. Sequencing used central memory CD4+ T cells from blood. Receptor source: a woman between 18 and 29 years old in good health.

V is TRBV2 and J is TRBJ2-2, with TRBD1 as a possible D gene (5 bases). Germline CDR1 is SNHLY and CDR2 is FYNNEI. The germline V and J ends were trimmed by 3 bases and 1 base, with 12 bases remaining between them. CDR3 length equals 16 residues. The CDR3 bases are TGTGCCAGCAGTGATGGAAAGACAGAGAACACCGGGGAGCTGTTTTTT. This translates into CASSDGKTENTGELFF.

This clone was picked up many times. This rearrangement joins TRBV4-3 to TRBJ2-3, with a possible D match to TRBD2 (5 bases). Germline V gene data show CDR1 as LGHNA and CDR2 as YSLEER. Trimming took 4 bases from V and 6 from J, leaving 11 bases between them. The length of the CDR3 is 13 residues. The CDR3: CASSLRGMDTQYF. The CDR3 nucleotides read TGCGCCAGCAGCCTCAGAGGGATGGATACGCAGTATTTT.

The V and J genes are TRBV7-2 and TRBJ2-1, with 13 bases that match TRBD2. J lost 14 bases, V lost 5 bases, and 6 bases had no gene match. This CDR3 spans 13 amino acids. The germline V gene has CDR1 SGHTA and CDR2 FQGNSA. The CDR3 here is CASSPTSGGVEFF. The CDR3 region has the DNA TGTGCCAGCAGCCCCACTAGCGGGGGGGTTGAGTTCTTC.

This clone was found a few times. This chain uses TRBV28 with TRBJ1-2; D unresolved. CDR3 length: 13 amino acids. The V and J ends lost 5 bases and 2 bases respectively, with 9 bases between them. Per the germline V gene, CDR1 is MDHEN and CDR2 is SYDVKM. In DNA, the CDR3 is TGTGCCAGCAGTCAGGACGGCAACTATGGCTACACCTTC. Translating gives CASSQDGNYGYTF.

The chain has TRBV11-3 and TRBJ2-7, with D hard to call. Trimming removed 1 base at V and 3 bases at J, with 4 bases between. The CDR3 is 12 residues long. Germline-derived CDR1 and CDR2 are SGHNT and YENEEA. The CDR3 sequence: CASSLVDYEQYF. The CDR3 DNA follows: TGTGCCAGCAGCTTAGTTGACTACGAGCAGTACTTC.

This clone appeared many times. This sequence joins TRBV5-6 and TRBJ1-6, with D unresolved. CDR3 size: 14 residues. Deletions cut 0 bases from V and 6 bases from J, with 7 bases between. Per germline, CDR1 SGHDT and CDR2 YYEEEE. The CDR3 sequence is CASSLGTANSPLHF. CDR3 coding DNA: TGTGCCAGCAGCTTGGGGACGGCTAATTCACCCCTCCACTTT.

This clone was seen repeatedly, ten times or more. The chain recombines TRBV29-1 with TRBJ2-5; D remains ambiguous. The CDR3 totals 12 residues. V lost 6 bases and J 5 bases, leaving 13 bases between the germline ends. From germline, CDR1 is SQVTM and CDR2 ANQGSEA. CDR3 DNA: TGCAGCGTCGTTAACGATCGGGAGACCCAGTACTTC. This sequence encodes CSVVNDRETQYF.

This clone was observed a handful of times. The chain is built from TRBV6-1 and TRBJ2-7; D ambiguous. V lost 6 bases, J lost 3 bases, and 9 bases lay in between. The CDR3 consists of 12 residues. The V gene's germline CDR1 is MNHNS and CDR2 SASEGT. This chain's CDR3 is CASREPGYEQYV. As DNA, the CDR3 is TGTGCCAGCAGGGAACCAGGCTACGAGCAGTACGTC.

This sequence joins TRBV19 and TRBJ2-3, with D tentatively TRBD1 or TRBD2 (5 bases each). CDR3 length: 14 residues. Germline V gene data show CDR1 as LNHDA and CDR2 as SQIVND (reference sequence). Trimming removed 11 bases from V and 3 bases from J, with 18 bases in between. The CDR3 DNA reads TGTGCCTCTAGGGCTGGGGGATGGACAGATACGCAGTATTTT. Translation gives CASRAGGWTDTQYF. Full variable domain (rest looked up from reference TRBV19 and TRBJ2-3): DGGITQSPKYLFRKEGQNVTLSCEQNLNHDAMYWYRQDPGQGLRLIYYSQIVNDFQKGDIAEGYSVSREKKESFPLTVTSAQKNPTAFYLCASRAGGWTDTQYFGPGTRLTVL.

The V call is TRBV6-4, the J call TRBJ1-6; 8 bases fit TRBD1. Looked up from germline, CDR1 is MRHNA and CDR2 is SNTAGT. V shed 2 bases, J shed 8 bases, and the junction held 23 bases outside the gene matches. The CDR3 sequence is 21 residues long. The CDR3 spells CASSDPQPGKRGQEPDSPLHF. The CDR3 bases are TGTGCCAGCAGTGACCCCCAACCAGGGAAGCGGGGACAGGAGCCGGATTCACCCCTCCACTTT.

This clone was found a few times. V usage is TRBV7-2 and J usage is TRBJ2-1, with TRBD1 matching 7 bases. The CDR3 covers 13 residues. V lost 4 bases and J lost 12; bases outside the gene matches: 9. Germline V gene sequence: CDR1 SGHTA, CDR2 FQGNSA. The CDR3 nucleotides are TGTGCCAGCAGCTACACGGACAGGACGGGGCAGTTCTTC. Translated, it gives CASSYTDRTGQFF.

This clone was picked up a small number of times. In DNA form, the CDR3 reads TGTGCCAGCAGTTGGCTAGACAGCAAGCATGAGCAGTTCTTC. Translation gives CASSWLDSKHEQFF. V and J are TRBV27 and TRBJ2-1, with D possibly TRBD1 on 5 matching bases. The CDR3 spans 14 residues. Trimming took off 4 bases at V and 8 bases at J, with 15 bases between the two ends. Per the germline V gene, CDR1 is MNHEY and CDR2 is SMNVEV (reference sequence).

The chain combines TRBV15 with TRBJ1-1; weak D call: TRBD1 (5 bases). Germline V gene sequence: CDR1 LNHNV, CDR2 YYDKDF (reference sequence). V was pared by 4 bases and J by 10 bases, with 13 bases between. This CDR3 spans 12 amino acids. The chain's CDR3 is CATSTRDSPAFF. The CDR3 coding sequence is TGTGCCACCAGCACCCGGGACTCCCCAGCTTTCTTT. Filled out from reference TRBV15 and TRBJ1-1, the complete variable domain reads DAMVIQNPRYQVTQFGKPVTLSCSQTLNHNVMYWYQQKSSQAPKLLFHYYDKDFNNEADTPDNFQSRRPNTSFCFLDIRSPGLGDTAMYLCATSTRDSPAFFGQGTRLTVV.

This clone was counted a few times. In DNA, the CDR3 is TGTGCCAGCAGCTTGGACAGAGTCACTAGAGGCATTCAGTACTTC. It specifies CASSLDRVTRGIQYF. The chain combines TRBV7-2 with TRBJ2-4; possibly TRBD1 for D (6 bases). The CDR3 sequence is 15 residues long. V was trimmed by 3 bases and J by 9 bases, leaving 18 bases between them. Germline CDR1 is SGHTA and CDR2 is FQGNSA.

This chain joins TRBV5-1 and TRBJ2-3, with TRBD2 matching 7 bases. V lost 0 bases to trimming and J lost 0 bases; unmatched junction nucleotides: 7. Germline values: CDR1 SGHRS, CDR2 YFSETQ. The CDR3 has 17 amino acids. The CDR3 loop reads CASSLDGRGGSTDTQYF. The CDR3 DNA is TGCGCCAGCAGCTTGGACGGGCGCGGGGGTAGCACAGATACGCAGTATTTT.

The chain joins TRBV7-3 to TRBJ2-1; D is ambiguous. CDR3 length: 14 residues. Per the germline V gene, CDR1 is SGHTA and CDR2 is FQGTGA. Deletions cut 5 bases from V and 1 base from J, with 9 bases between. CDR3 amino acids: CASSPPGSYNEQFF. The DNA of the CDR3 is TGTGCCAGCAGCCCCCCTGGTTCCTACAATGAGCAGTTCTTC.

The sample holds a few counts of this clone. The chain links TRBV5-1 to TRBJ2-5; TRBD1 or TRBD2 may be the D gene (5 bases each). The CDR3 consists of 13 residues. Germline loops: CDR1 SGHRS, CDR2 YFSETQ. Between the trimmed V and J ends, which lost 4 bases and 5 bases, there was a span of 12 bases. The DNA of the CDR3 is TGCGCCAGCAGCCCAGGGAGTGGGGAGACCCAGTACTTC. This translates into CASSPGSGETQYF. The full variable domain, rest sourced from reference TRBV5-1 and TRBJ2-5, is KAGVTQTPRYLIKTRGQQVTLSCSPISGHRSVSWYQQTPGQGLQFLFEYFSETQRNKGNFPGRFSGRQFSNSRSEMNVSTLELGDSALYLCASSPGSGETQYFGPGTRLLVL.